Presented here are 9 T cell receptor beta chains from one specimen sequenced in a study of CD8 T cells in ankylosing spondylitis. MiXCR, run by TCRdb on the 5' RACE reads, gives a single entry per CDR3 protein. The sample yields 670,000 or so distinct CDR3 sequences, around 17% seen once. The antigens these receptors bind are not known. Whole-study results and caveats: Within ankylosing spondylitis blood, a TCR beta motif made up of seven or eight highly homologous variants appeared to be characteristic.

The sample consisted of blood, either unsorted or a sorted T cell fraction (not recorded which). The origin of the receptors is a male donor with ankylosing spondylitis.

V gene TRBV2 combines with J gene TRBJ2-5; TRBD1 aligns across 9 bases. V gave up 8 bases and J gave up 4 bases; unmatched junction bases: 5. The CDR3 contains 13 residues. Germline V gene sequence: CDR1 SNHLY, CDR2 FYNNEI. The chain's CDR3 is CASWDREGETQYF. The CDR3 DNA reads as TGTGCCAGCTGGGACAGGGAGGGAGAGACCCAGTACTTC.

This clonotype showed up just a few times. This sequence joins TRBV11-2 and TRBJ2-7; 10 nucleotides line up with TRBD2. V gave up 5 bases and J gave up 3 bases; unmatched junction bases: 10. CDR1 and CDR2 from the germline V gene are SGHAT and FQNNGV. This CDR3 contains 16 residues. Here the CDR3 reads CASSNGEGLADYEQYF. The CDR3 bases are TGTGCCAGCAGCAACGGAGAAGGACTAGCGGACTACGAGCAGTACTTC.

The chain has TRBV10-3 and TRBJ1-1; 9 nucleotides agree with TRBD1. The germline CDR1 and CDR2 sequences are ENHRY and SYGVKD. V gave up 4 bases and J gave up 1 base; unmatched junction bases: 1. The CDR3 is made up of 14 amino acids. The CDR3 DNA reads TGTGCCATCAGTGGGGACAGGGAGAACACTGAAGCTTTCTTT. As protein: CAISGDRENTEAFF.

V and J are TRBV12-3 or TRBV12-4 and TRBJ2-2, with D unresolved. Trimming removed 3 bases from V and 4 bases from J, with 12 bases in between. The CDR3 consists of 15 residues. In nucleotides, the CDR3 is TGTGCCAGCAGTTTCGTCCAGCTTTCCACCGGGGAGCTGTTTTTT. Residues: CASSFVQLSTGELFF.

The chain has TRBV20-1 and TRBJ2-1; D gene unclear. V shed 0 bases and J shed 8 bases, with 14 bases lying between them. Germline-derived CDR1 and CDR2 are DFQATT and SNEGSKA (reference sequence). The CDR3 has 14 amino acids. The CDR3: CSARDSARLHEQFF. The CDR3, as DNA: TGCAGTGCTAGAGATTCGGCTAGACTCCATGAGCAGTTCTTC.

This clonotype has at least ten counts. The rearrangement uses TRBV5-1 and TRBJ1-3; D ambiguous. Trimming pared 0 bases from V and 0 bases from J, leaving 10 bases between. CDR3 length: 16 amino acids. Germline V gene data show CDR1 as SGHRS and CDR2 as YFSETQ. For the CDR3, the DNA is TGCGCCAGCAGCTTGGAACAGCTGATCTCTGGAAACACCATATATTTT. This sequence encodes CASSLEQLISGNTIYF.

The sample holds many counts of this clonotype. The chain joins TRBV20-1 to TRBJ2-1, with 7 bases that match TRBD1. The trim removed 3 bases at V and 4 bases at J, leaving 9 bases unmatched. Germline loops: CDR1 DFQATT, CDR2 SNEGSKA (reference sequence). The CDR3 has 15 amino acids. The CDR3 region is CSASEGAFIYNEQFF. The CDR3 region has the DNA TGCAGTGCTAGCGAGGGGGCCTTTATTTACAATGAGCAGTTCTTC.

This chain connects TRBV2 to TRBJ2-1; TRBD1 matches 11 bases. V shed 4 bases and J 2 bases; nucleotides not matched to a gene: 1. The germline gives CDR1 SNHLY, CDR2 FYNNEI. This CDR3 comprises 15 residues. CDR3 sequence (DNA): TGTGCCAGCAGTGGGACAGGGGGCACCTACAATGAGCAGTTCTTC. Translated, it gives CASSGTGGTYNEQFF.

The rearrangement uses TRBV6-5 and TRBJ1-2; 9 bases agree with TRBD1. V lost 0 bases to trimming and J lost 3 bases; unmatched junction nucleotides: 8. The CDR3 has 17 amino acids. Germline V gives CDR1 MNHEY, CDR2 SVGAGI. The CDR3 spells CASSYSVGTGRDYGYTF. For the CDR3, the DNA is TGTGCCAGCAGTTACTCGGTCGGGACAGGGAGGGACTATGGCTACACCTTC.